Shown below are 4 T cell receptor beta chains from a single sample sequenced in a study of T cells in women clearing cervical HPV infection. The data were produced by immunoSEQ multiplex PCR, yet TCRdb's version contains in-frame clones alone and is incomplete. This sample's table has roughly 50,000 clones. The source material was blood buffy coat. These receptors all come from a woman aged 18 to 75 with a cervical HPV16 infection that either progressed to CIN3+ or cleared (not recorded which).

Worth noting for this clone: The read comes to an end 3 residues before the CDR3 does, leaving the germline J gene to fill in the end. V gene TRBV7-6 combines with J gene TRBJ2-5, with 14 bases matching TRBD2. Germline CDR1 reads SGHVS; CDR2 reads FNYEAQ. The CDR3 is 17 residues long. V lost 1 base to trimming and J lost 5 bases; unmatched junction nucleotides: 6. The part of the CDR3 DNA that was read is TGTGCCAGCAGCTTAGAAACTCGGACTAGCGGGGGGGAGACC. It specifies CASSLETRTSGGET. In full, the CDR3 is CASSLETRTSGGETQYF.

This chain's CDR3 is CASSDGTGTNEKLFF. The DNA read from the CDR3 is TGTGCCAGCAGCGACGGGACAGGGACTAATGAAAAA. V is TRBV11-2 and J is TRBJ1-4; 9 bases fit TRBD1. The CDR3 end falls 3 residues outside the read, so it is completed with the germline J gene. Germline trimming cut 5 bases from V and 2 bases from J; bases unmatched to any gene: 3. The CDR3 length is 15 residues. Germline CDR1 SGHAT, CDR2 FQNNGV. The whole variable domain, remainder taken from reference TRBV11-2 and TRBJ1-4, is EAGVAQSPRYKIIEKRQSVAFWCNPISGHATLYWYQQILGQGPKLLIQFQNNGVVDDSQLPKDRFSAERLKGVDSTLKIQPAKLEDSAVYLCASSDGTGTNEKLFFGSGTQLSVL.

A remark on this clone: The read stops 3 residues short of the end of the CDR3; the missing end is completed from the germline J gene. The genes are TRBV2 and TRBJ2-5; D may be TRBD2 (7 bases). From germline, CDR1 is SNHLY and CDR2 FYNNEI. Trimming took off 7 bases at V and 5 bases at J, with 14 bases between the two ends. The CDR3 covers 13 residues. The CDR3 DNA, read in part, is TGTGCCAGCAATGGGGGGGGCCGTGAGACC. It specifies CASNGGGRET. The CDR3 as a whole reads CASNGGGRETQYF.

Worth noting for this clone: Read sequence stops 3 residues before the CDR3 end, and the germline J gene provides the missing end. The V gene is TRBV14, the J gene TRBJ2-7, with D possibly matching TRBD2 (6 bases). The length of the CDR3 is 14 residues. V lost 4 bases and J 3 bases, leaving 13 bases between the germline ends. Germline lookup yields CDR1 SGHDN and CDR2 FVKESK. Incomplete CDR3 DNA: TGTGCCAGCAGCCCTCCCCCCGGGGGCTACGAG. Translation: CASSPPPGGYE. The CDR3 reads in full as CASSPPPGGYEQYF.